The 26 T cell receptor beta chains below were found in one sample sequenced in a study of T cells in Graves' hyperthyroidism and ophthalmopathy. There were TCR beta CDR3 regions amplified from RNA transcripts. Carried out on the TCR CDR3, a first-round RT-PCR used the HTBI primer set. TCRdb analysed the multiplex PCR reads with MiXCR anew, one entry per CDR3 protein. The sample contains 700,000 to 950,000 distinct CDR3 sequences, roughly a third of which appear only once. The sequenced sample consisted of blood. The receptors were gathered from a middle-aged woman with Graves' hyperthyroidism.

This clonotype was seen only once. A read error is possible here, since a much larger clone lies one base away. The CDR3 carries no conserved terminal phenylalanine or tryptophan, so it likely arises from a read error. CDR3 nucleotide sequence: TGTGCCAGCAGCTTAGCCCCACAGGGGCCCTCCACCTACGAGCAGTACCTC. Protein: CASSLAPQGPSTYEQYL. The chain uses TRBV7-6 and TRBJ2-7, with 7 bases lining up with TRBD1. Germline V CDR1 and CDR2: SGHVS, FNYEAQ. Germline trimming cut 0 bases from V and 2 bases from J; bases unmatched to any gene: 10. This CDR3 is built from 17 residues.

This clonotype was detected ten times or more. CDR3: CASSTSRDFHEQYF. Here the CDR3 DNA reads TGTGCCAGTAGTACGTCCCGGGACTTTCACGAGCAGTACTTC. The rearrangement joins TRBV19 to TRBJ2-7; the D gene is possibly TRBD2 (6 bases). The CDR3 totals 14 residues. Trimming shortened V by 4 bases and J by 5 bases, and 15 bases separated the two germline ends. Germline V lookup: CDR1 LNHDA, CDR2 SQIVND (reference sequence).

This clonotype showed up many times. The chain links TRBV20-1 to TRBJ1-2; D unresolved. With 8 bases removed from V and 4 bases from J, the gap between germline ends came to 14 bases. This CDR3 contains 12 residues. Germline CDR1 is DFQATT and CDR2 is SNEGSKA (reference sequence). The CDR3 sequence is CSPVGSGYGYTF. CDR3 in DNA: TGCAGTCCCGTGGGGAGCGGCTATGGCTACACCTTC.

This clonotype was seen at least ten times. The chain combines TRBV7-2 with TRBJ1-1; TRBD1 is a possible D gene (5 bases). This CDR3 contains 16 residues. Trimming took 1 base from V and 0 from J, leaving 12 bases between them. Germline loops: CDR1 SGHTA, CDR2 FQGNSA. The CDR3 nucleotides are TGTGCCAGCAGCTTAGGCAGGACGGGGGTGAACACTGAAGCTTTCTTT. Protein product: CASSLGRTGVNTEAFF.

This clonotype has just a few counts. The chain uses TRBV19 and TRBJ1-2; possibly TRBD1 for D (5 bases). This CDR3 spans 17 amino acids. CDR1 and CDR2 (germline): LNHDA, SQIVND (reference sequence). V lost 7 bases and J 7 bases, leaving 28 bases between the germline ends. As DNA, the CDR3 is TGTGCCAGTAAGTCCCCCTGGGGACGGACAAAAAGAGGTGGCTACACCTTC. It specifies CASKSPWGRTKRGGYTF.

The chain carries TRBV12-3 or TRBV12-4 and TRBJ2-5, with D maybe TRBD1 (6 bases). Trimming cost V 6 bases and J 5 bases, with 19 bases left between them. The CDR3 has 15 residues. CDR3 sequence reads: CASSVGVTGTETQYF. In nucleotides, the CDR3 is TGTGCCAGCAGCGTAGGGGTTACAGGGACGGAGACCCAGTACTTC.

This rearrangement joins TRBV2 to TRBJ1-1, with 7 bases lining up with TRBD1. The CDR3 spans 13 residues. The germline CDR1 and CDR2 sequences are SNHLY and FYNNEI. Trimming took 5 bases from V and 7 from J; bases not matched to a gene: 7. The CDR3 DNA reads TGTGCCAGCAGTTTAGTCCGACAGGGTGAAGCTTTCTTT. As protein: CASSLVRQGEAFF.

The chain has TRBV12-3 or TRBV12-4 and TRBJ1-4; tentative D call: TRBD1 (6 bases). The V and J ends lost 8 bases and 11 bases respectively, with 21 bases between them. The CDR3 spans 14 residues. The CDR3 reads CASGPGTSGRKLFF. CDR3 nucleotides: TGTGCCAGCGGCCCCGGGACATCGGGTAGGAAACTGTTTTTT.

This sequence joins TRBV14 and TRBJ1-3; tentatively, D is TRBD1 (6 bases). Germline CDR1 reads SGHDN; CDR2 reads FVKESK. The CDR3 is 17 residues long. V dropped 1 base and J dropped 2 bases, with 15 bases sitting between them. The CDR3 DNA follows: TGTGCCAGCAGCCAAGCCGCCCGGACAGACCCTGGAAACACCATATATTTT. Its protein product is CASSQAARTDPGNTIYF.

This clonotype occurred many times. The chain uses TRBV29-1 and TRBJ2-5; tentative D call: TRBD2 (6 bases). This CDR3 has 13 amino acids. CDR1 SQVTM and CDR2 ANQGSEA come from the germline V gene. The V end was cut by 2 bases, the J end by 5 bases, with 12 bases between. CDR3 in amino acids: CSVEMDLAETQYF. The CDR3 DNA reads as TGCAGCGTTGAAATGGATCTAGCGGAGACCCAGTACTTC.

On this clonotype itself: A junction boundary mismatches the germline segment, possibly from a read error. For the CDR3, the DNA is TGCGCCGGCAGTGAAGTTGGGGGTTACACCGGGGAGCTGTTTTTT. Protein: CAGSEVGGYTGELFF. V is TRBV10-2 and J is TRBJ2-2; the D call may be TRBD1 or TRBD2 (5 bases each). Germline CDR1 reads WSHSY; CDR2 reads SAAADI. The CDR3 is 15 residues long.

This clonotype was detected only a few times. The chain recombines TRBV7-2 with TRBJ1-4; TRBD1 agrees at 9 bases. The CDR3 contains 17 residues. Germline CDR1 reads SGHTA; CDR2 reads FQGNSA. The trim removed 4 bases at V and 2 bases at J, leaving 8 bases unmatched. For the CDR3, the DNA is TGTGCCAGCAGCTCGATGGGACAGGGCCCCACTAATGAAAAACTGTTTTTT. The encoded protein is CASSSMGQGPTNEKLFF. The full variable domain, its missing parts supplied by reference TRBV7-2 and TRBJ1-4, is GAGVSQSPSNKVTEKGKDVELRCDPISGHTALYWYRQSLGQGLEFLIYFQGNSAPDKSGLPSDRFSAERTGGSVSTLTIQRTQQEDSAVYLCASSSMGQGPTNEKLFFGSGTQLSVL.

In its sample, this clonotype was seen many times. The chain combines TRBV29-1 with TRBJ2-7; D tentatively fits TRBD1 or TRBD2 (5 bases each). This CDR3 spans 13 amino acids. From germline, CDR1 is SQVTM and CDR2 ANQGSEA. The V end was cut by 0 bases, the J end by 4 bases, with 10 bases between. CDR3 sequence reads: CSVEEGTEYEQYF. DNA for the CDR3: TGCAGCGTTGAAGAAGGGACCGAATACGAGCAGTACTTC.

This clonotype was seen ten or more times. V is TRBV5-8 and J is TRBJ1-2, with 10 bases matching TRBD1. The CDR3 runs to 14 residues. The V segment lost 4 bases and the J segment 8 bases; nucleotides outside the gene matches: 8. CDR1 and CDR2 (germline): SGHTS, YDEGEE. CDR3 DNA: TGTGCCAGCAGCATGGCCGGGACAGGGGACGGCTACACCTTC. Its translation is CASSMAGTGDGYTF. The full variable domain, rest sourced from reference TRBV5-8 and TRBJ1-2, is EAGVTQSPTHLIKTRGQQATLRCSPISGHTSVYWYQQALGLGLQFLLWYDEGEERNRGNFPPRFSGRQFPNYSSELNVNALELEDSALYLCASSMAGTGDGYTFGSGTRLTVV.

A note on this clonotype: The junction departs from the called germline gene at one end, perhaps through a read error. The rearrangement links TRBV12-3 or TRBV12-4 to TRBJ1-6; D possibly corresponds to TRBD1 (5 bases). This CDR3 region has 14 residues. CDR3: CASSLQGSNSPFHF. CDR3 sequence (DNA): TGTGCCAGCAGTTTGCAGGGTTCAAATTCACCCTTCCACTTT.

This clonotype has only a few counts. This chain links TRBV29-1 with TRBJ1-1; 10 bases match TRBD1. This CDR3 is built from 13 residues. Germline values: CDR1 SQVTM, CDR2 ANQGSEA. The V and J ends lost 0 bases and 8 bases, in that order; junction bases with no gene match: 3. The CDR3 sequence: CSVEDPGQGEAFF. The CDR3 coding sequence is TGCAGCGTTGAAGATCCGGGACAGGGGGAAGCTTTCTTT.

The table lists this clonotype with a few counts. The chain has TRBV12-3 or TRBV12-4 and TRBJ1-4; D gene ambiguous. This CDR3 comprises 14 residues. The V end lost 3 bases, the J end lost 7 bases, and 12 bases lay between the germline ends. CDR3 loop: CASSLAGKFEKLFF. CDR3 DNA sequence: TGTGCCAGCAGTTTGGCCGGGAAGTTTGAAAAACTGTTTTTT.

As for this clonotype: With a much larger clone just one base away, this may be a read error. This is likely a read error, given that the CDR3 carries no conserved phenylalanine or tryptophan at its end. V usage is TRBV10-2 and J usage is TRBJ1-2; D not resolved. V was clipped by 8 bases and J by 0 bases, with 13 bases between them. The CDR3 is 14 amino acids. From germline, CDR1 is WSHSY and CDR2 SAAADI. The CDR3 reads CASPSRRSNYGYTL. As DNA, the CDR3 is TGCGCCAGCCCCAGCAGACGGTCTAACTATGGCTACACCCTC.

This clonotype was observed many times. The chain recombines TRBV10-3 with TRBJ1-1; D not certain. CDR1 and CDR2 (germline): ENHRY, SYGVKD. The V and J ends lost 4 bases and 11 bases respectively, with 11 bases between them. The CDR3 length is 11 residues. The CDR3 region has the DNA TGTGCCATCAGTGGTGACCTGGTGGCTTTCTTT. Encoded protein: CAISGDLVAFF.

Note on this clonotype: A much larger clone differs by one base, so this may be a read error. The chain couples TRBV7-3 to TRBJ2-2, with D possibly being TRBD2 (6 bases). The CDR3 is made up of 13 amino acids. Germline loops: CDR1 SGHTA, CDR2 FQGTGA. CDR3 region: CANSLGGTSELFF. The CDR3 nucleotides read TGTGCCAACAGCTTAGGAGGGACTTCGGAGCTGTTTTTT.

The table lists this clonotype with many counts. This chain uses TRBV19 with TRBJ1-5, with TRBD1 identical over 9 bases. The germline V gene encodes CDR1 LNHDA and CDR2 SQIVND (reference sequence). The CDR3 totals 15 residues. V gave up 5 bases and J gave up 5 bases; unmatched junction bases: 7. The DNA of the CDR3 is TGTGCCAGTAGTGCGACAGGGGGGATGGATCAGCCCCAGCATTTT. Translation: CASSATGGMDQPQHF.

This chain links TRBV19 with TRBJ1-1; unclear D gene. Germline V gene data show CDR1 as LNHDA and CDR2 as SQIVND (reference sequence). This CDR3 is 12 amino acids long. This CDR3 reads CAVRVWNTEAFF. The DNA of the CDR3 is TGTGCGGTTAGGGTGTGGAACACTGAAGCTTTCTTT.

This clonotype came up many times. The genes are TRBV25-1 and TRBJ1-6; possibly TRBD1 for D (6 bases). Germline V lookup: CDR1 MGHDK, CDR2 SYGVNS. The CDR3 runs to 15 residues. V lost 6 bases, J lost 5 bases, and 14 bases lay in between. The CDR3 loop reads CASRRGGNDNSPLHF. CDR3 bases: TGTGCCAGCAGGAGGGGGGGAAACGATAATTCACCCCTCCACTTT.

The table lists this clonotype with many counts. V usage is TRBV20-1 and J usage is TRBJ1-5, with unresolved D. V was clipped by 6 bases and J by 7 bases, with 10 bases between them. CDR1 is DFQATT and CDR2 is SNEGSKA in the germline V gene (reference sequence). The CDR3 runs to 11 residues. The CDR3 here is CSAGGGQPQHF. Here the CDR3 DNA reads TGCAGTGCGGGTGGAGGGCAGCCCCAGCATTTT.

At least ten counts were recorded for this clonotype. The rearrangement uses TRBV6-6 and TRBJ1-6; TRBD1 aligns across 7 bases. This CDR3 has 14 amino acids. Germline V CDR1 and CDR2: MNHNY, SVGAGI (reference sequence). The ends lost 5 bases at V and 10 bases at J; junction bases unmatched: 8. The CDR3 region is CASSPDRVSSPLHF. The CDR3 nucleotides are TGTGCCAGCAGTCCCGACAGGGTTTCCTCACCCCTCCACTTT.

CDR3 sequence reads: CSAMGLAGGTLQETQYF. The CDR3 DNA sequence: TGCAGTGCTATGGGGCTAGCGGGGGGCACCCTGCAAGAGACCCAGTACTTC. V is TRBV20-1 and J is TRBJ2-5, with 11 bases matching TRBD2. The V segment lost 4 bases and the J segment 2 bases; nucleotides outside the gene matches: 12. The germline CDR1 and CDR2 sequences are DFQATT and SNEGSKA (reference sequence). CDR3 length: 17 residues.